The rows below give T cell receptor beta chains drawn from one sample of a study of blood T cell repertoires in COVID-19. Assay used: immunoSEQ multiplex PCR; TCRdb lists only in-frame clones, some missing. The table has 50,000 to 70,000 clones, around 84% seen once. Sequenced sample: peripheral blood. Receptor source: a man aged 50 to 60 with active COVID-19. Each CDR3 is given with its conserved first and last residue. The D gene is left open where the match is weak. Only some rows state a clone size, as once, few, many or a class for expanded clones.

clone size	D gene	V gene	J gene	CDR3 length	CDR3 DNA	CDR3 protein
.	.	TRBV7-9	TRBJ2-3	13	TGTGCCAGCAGCTCTTTCGTAACAGATACGCAGTATTTT	CASSSFVTDTQYF
.	.	TRBV7-9	TRBJ2-5	13	TGTGCCAGCAGCCCTTTCGGGATAGAGACCCAGTACTTC	CASSPFGIETQYF
.	.	TRBV29-1	TRBJ2-3	13	TGCAGCGTTACGGGACTTATCACAGATACGCAGTATTTT	CSVTGLITDTQYF
.	.	TRBV9	TRBJ2-6	14	TGTGCCAGCAGCGTAAACACTGGGGCCAACGTCCTGACTTTC	CASSVNTGANVLTF
.	TRBD2	TRBV5-4	TRBJ2-2	16	TGTGCCAGCAGTATTCAAGCGGGGGGAACCACCGGGGAGCTGTTTTTT	CASSIQAGGTTGELFF
.	.	TRBV6-6	TRBJ2-7	12	TGTGCCAGCAAGCAGGCCCCCTACGAGCAGTACTTC	CASKQAPYEQYF
.	.	TRBV5-1	TRBJ1-1	14	TGCGCCAGCAGCCCCCGAGGGGGTTTCACTGAAGCTTTCTTT	CASSPRGGFTEAFF
once	TRBD2	TRBV4-2	TRBJ2-1	18	TGTGCCAGCAGCCAAGATTACGCGGGACTAGCGGGGGGCAATGAGCAGTTCTTC	CASSQDYAGLAGGNEQFF
.	TRBD2	TRBV5-1	TRBJ2-7	16	TGCGCCAGCAGCTCCGGACGTGGTGCGGGGGCCTACGAGCAGTACTTC	CASSSGRGAGAYEQYF
.	.	TRBV2	TRBJ1-2	13	TGTGCCAGCAGCCCAGACGGGTCTTATGGCTACACCTTC	CASSPDGSYGYTF
.	TRBD2	TRBV3-1/TRBV3-2	TRBJ2-5	15	TGTGCCAGCAGCCAATATAGCGGGGGGGGCGAGACCCAGTACTTC	CASSQYSGGGETQYF
.	.	TRBV7-8	TRBJ1-5	14	TGTGCCAGCAGCTTAGAACTTTATAATCAGCCCCAGCATTTT	CASSLELYNQPQHF
.	.	TRBV19	TRBJ2-3	14	TGTGCCAGTAGTACCGGGAGACACACAGATACGCAGTATTTT	CASSTGRHTDTQYF
.	TRBD2	TRBV7-2	TRBJ2-3	15	TGTGCCAGCAGCTCAACTAGCGGGGGGTCCAGTACGCAGTATTTT	CASSSTSGGSSTQYF
.	.	TRBV7-9	TRBJ2-3	14	TGTGCCAGCAGCTTAGCGGGCAGCACAGATACGCAGTATTTT	CASSLAGSTDTQYF
.	.	TRBV6-5	TRBJ1-1	14	TGTGCCAGCAGCCAGTACTACAGGGAATCTGAAGCTTTCTTT	CASSQYYRESEAFF
.	.	TRBV7-7	TRBJ2-1	15	TGTGCCAGCAGCTTTTCGGCTAGCTCCTACAATGAGCAGTTCTTC	CASSFSASSYNEQFF
.	TRBD1	TRBV6-2/TRBV6-3	TRBJ1-1	16	TGTGCCAGCAGCTCCCCGGGACAGGGGGTAAACACTGAAGCTTTCTTT	CASSSPGQGVNTEAFF
once	TRBD1	TRBV11-3	TRBJ2-1	14	TGTGCCAGCAGCTCCCGGACAGGGTTCAATGAGCAGTTCTTC	CASSSRTGFNEQFF
.	TRBD1	TRBV5-6	TRBJ1-6	14	TGTGCCAGCAGCCGGGACAGGGGGCCTTCACCCCTCCACTTT	CASSRDRGPSPLHF
.	.	TRBV29-1	TRBJ2-2	15	TGCAGCGTTGGGAACCGGGCGGGCGTGGTCCGGGAGCTGTTTTTT	CSVGNRAGVVRELFF
.	TRBD1	TRBV7-9	TRBJ1-1	14	TGTGCCAGCATCAAACAGGGGGGTTTCACTGAAGCTTTCTTT	CASIKQGGFTEAFF
.	.	TRBV7-9	TRBJ2-3	15	TGTGCCAGCAGTCTGTGGACTGGGAGTGGGGATACGCAGTATTTT	CASSLWTGSGDTQYF
.	TRBD1	TRBV6-6	TRBJ2-3	15	TGTGCCAGCAGTTCCCGGACAGGGGACACAGATACGCAGTATTTT	CASSSRTGDTDTQYF
.	TRBD1	TRBV4-2	TRBJ2-2	16	TGTGCCAGCAGCCAGGGGGACAGGAGAAACACCGGGGAGCTGTTTTTT	CASSQGDRRNTGELFF
once	TRBD1	TRBV15	TRBJ2-1	18	TGTGCCACCAGCAGAACTACAGGGGGCACCGGTTTGGGGAATGAGCAGTTCTTC	CATSRTTGGTGLGNEQFF
once	TRBD1	TRBV7-9	TRBJ1-1	15	TGTGCCAGCAGCCGTATACAGGGGGTGAACACTGAAGCTTTCTTT	CASSRIQGVNTEAFF
.	TRBD2	TRBV6-2/TRBV6-3	TRBJ2-5	15	TGTGCCAGCAGCTTACCGGGACTAGCGAAAGAGACCCAGTACTTC	CASSLPGLAKETQYF
.	.	TRBV12-3/TRBV12-4	TRBJ1-4	12	TGTGCCAGCAGCTCTACATCGGGGAAACTGTTTTTT	CASSSTSGKLFF
.	TRBD2	TRBV19	TRBJ2-1	16	TGTGCCAGTAGTATAGATGTACTAGCGGGGATAAATGAGCAGTTCTTC	CASSIDVLAGINEQFF
.	.	TRBV3-1/TRBV3-2	TRBJ2-2	14	TGTGCCAGCAGCCCCAGGGTTAGCACCGGGGAGCTGTTTTTT	CASSPRVSTGELFF
few	.	TRBV2	TRBJ1-3	18	TGTGCCAGCTCTGAGGGAGGGGCAAGCGACTTCTCTGGAAACACCATATATTTT	CASSEGGASDFSGNTIYF
.	TRBD1	TRBV2	TRBJ2-5	15	TGTGCCAGCAGTGACGCAGGGACAGGGAAAGAGACCCAGTACTTC	CASSDAGTGKETQYF
.	TRBD2	TRBV5-1	TRBJ2-3	18	TGCGCCAGCAGTAAATCTAGCGGGGGGGCCTCTAGCACAGATACGCAGTATTTT	CASSKSSGGASSTDTQYF
.	TRBD2	TRBV5-1	TRBJ2-1	15	TGCGCCAGCAGCTCCTCGAGCGGGAGCAGGCATGAGCAGTTCTTC	CASSSSSGSRHEQFF
.	.	TRBV12-3/TRBV12-4	TRBJ2-7	13	TGTGCCAGCAGTTTAGCACATCTCTACGAGCAGTACTTC	CASSLAHLYEQYF
.	TRBD1	TRBV15	TRBJ1-1	17	TGTGCCACCAGCAGACCAGGGGGCACCGGCCCCAGGGCTGAAGCTTTCTTT	CATSRPGGTGPRAEAFF